This is a list of T cell receptor beta chains from one sample in a study of radiotherapy plus CTLA-4 blockade in lung cancer. Profiled with immunoSEQ multiplex PCR; TCRdb holds only in-frame clones, not every one. The sample lists roughly 97,000 clones, around 74% occurring once. Sequenced material: peripheral blood, taken from a patient treated with radiotherapy plus ipilimumab. The receptor set was obtained from a human donor with non-small cell lung cancer who had a partial response to radiotherapy plus ipilimumab. Some clones in this sample may be carry-over from other donors' samples. Each CDR3 is given with its conserved first and last residue. A D gene is named only where the DNA matches it firmly. Clone size appears in some rows only: once, few, many, or a class for an expanded clone.

V gene,J gene,D gene,clone size,CDR3 length,CDR3 protein,CDR3 DNA
TRBV7-8,TRBJ2-4,NA,NA,13,CASSLDRADIQYF,TGTGCCAGCAGCTTAGACAGGGCTGACATTCAGTACTTC
TRBV29-1,TRBJ1-2,NA,NA,13,CSVGGRRDAGYTF,TGCAGCGTAGGTGGACGCCGGGATGCGGGCTACACCTTC
TRBV4-2,TRBJ1-5,TRBD1,few,14,CASSQRQGGQPQHF,TGTGCCAGCAGCCAAAGACAGGGGGGTCAGCCCCAGCATTTT
TRBV6-6,TRBJ2-7,NA,NA,12,CASSPGSYEQYF,TGTGCCAGCAGCCCCGGCTCCTACGAGCAGTACTTC
TRBV18,TRBJ2-1,TRBD2,NA,16,CASSPPGLAGYNEQFF,TGTGCCAGCTCACCACCCGGACTAGCGGGGTACAATGAGCAGTTCTTC
TRBV5-5,TRBJ2-7,TRBD2,NA,14,CASSLEAGTYEQYF,TGTGCCAGCAGCTTGGAAGCGGGGACCTACGAGCAGTACTTC
TRBV7-2,TRBJ2-5,TRBD2,NA,14,CASSLGLAYETQYF,TGTGCCAGCAGCTTAGGACTAGCTTACGAGACCCAGTACTTC
TRBV6-1,TRBJ2-5,NA,NA,14,CAIRGRQGQETQYF,TGTGCCATCCGGGGGCGACAGGGACAAGAGACCCAGTACTTC
TRBV6-1,TRBJ2-2,NA,once,17,CASSEPRTPRGTGELFF,TGTGCCAGCAGTGAGCCCCGGACTCCCCGGGGCACCGGGGAGCTGTTTTTT
TRBV29-1,TRBJ2-5,NA,few,12,CSVETTGETQYF,TGCAGCGTTGAAACCACAGGAGAGACCCAGTACTTC
TRBV6-6,TRBJ2-3,NA,once,13,CASSQFLSDTQYF,TGTGCCAGCAGCCAATTCCTTAGCGACACGCAGTATTTT
TRBV5-4,TRBJ2-6,TRBD2,NA,20,CASSLEGLAGGFSGANVLTF,TGTGCCAGCAGCCTGGAAGGACTAGCGGGGGGGTTCTCTGGGGCCAACGTCCTGACTTTC
TRBV6-4,TRBJ2-7,NA,medium-sized,13,CASSDSADYEQYF,TGTGCCAGCAGTGACTCGGCAGACTACGAGCAGTACTTC
TRBV19,TRBJ2-3,NA,NA,13,CASSIRQGDTQYF,TGTGCCAGTAGTATAAGACAAGGAGATACGCAGTATTTT
TRBV18,TRBJ2-7,TRBD1,NA,14,CASSPGTGSDEQYF,TGTGCCAGCTCACCGGGGACAGGTTCCGACGAGCAGTACTTC
TRBV28,TRBJ2-2,TRBD2,NA,16,CASNRGGSGRAGELFF,TGTGCCAGCAACCGAGGCGGTAGCGGGAGGGCCGGGGAGCTGTTTTTT
TRBV2,TRBJ2-7,NA,NA,12,CASGLLTYEQYF,TGTGCCAGTGGACTACTCACCTACGAGCAGTACTTC
TRBV10-1,TRBJ2-5,NA,NA,15,CASSERIGGPETQYF,TGCGCCAGCAGTGAGCGGATCGGGGGGCCGGAGACCCAGTACTTC
TRBV2,TRBJ2-2,TRBD2,once,17,CASKRTSGGASGGELFF,TGTGCCAGCAAAAGGACTAGCGGGGGGGCCTCGGGCGGGGAGCTGTTTTTT
TRBV19,TRBJ2-1,NA,NA,14,CASKVAATDNEQFF,TGTGCCAGTAAAGTAGCAGCTACTGACAATGAGCAGTTCTTC
TRBV7-2,TRBJ2-7,TRBD1,NA,14,CASSPRTGDLEQYF,TGTGCCAGCAGCCCCCGGACAGGGGACCTAGAGCAGTACTTC
TRBV6-1,TRBJ2-7,TRBD2,NA,16,CASSGLAGPASYEQYF,TGTGCCAGCAGTGGACTAGCGGGACCCGCCTCCTACGAGCAGTACTTC
TRBV5-1,TRBJ2-7,TRBD2,once,16,CASSTSGTSPLLEQYF,TGCGCCAGCAGCACATCCGGGACTAGTCCTCTTCTAGAGCAGTACTTC
TRBV6-1,TRBJ2-6,NA,once,13,CASIRSGANVLTF,TGTGCCAGCATCCGTTCTGGGGCCAACGTCCTGACTTTC
TRBV2,TRBJ2-4,NA,NA,13,CATGRGAGGIQYF,TGTGCCACCGGGAGGGGGGCAGGGGGCATTCAGTACTTC
TRBV4-3,TRBJ2-7,NA,NA,14,CASSLGLKSYEQYF,TGCGCCAGCAGCCTAGGACTTAAGTCCTACGAGCAGTACTTC
TRBV11-3,TRBJ2-2,NA,once,15,CASSAGTPNTGELFF,TGTGCCAGCAGCGCCGGGACACCGAACACCGGGGAGCTGTTTTTT
TRBV7-9,TRBJ1-2,TRBD1,many,13,CASSFGQVYGYTF,TGTGCCAGCAGCTTCGGACAGGTATATGGCTACACCTTC
TRBV5-1,TRBJ1-4,TRBD1,NA,17,CASSLAQKGQGHEKLFF,TGCGCCAGCAGCTTGGCCCAAAAGGGACAGGGTCATGAAAAACTGTTTTTT
TRBV10-2,TRBJ2-3,TRBD2,once,15,CASRILADGTDTQYF,TGCGCCAGCAGAATACTAGCGGACGGCACAGATACGCAGTATTTT
TRBV4-2,TRBJ2-7,NA,NA,13,CASSHGGTYEQYF,TGTGCCAGCAGCCATGGAGGAACCTACGAGCAGTACTTC
TRBV6-1,TRBJ1-2,NA,NA,15,CASSRSDGQSYGYTF,TGTGCCAGCAGTCGCTCAGACGGACAGTCCTATGGCTACACCTTC
TRBV6-6,TRBJ1-2,NA,few,13,CASSPTVNYGYTF,TGTGCCAGCAGCCCGACTGTTAACTATGGCTACACCTTC
TRBV5-6,TRBJ1-6,NA,NA,15,CASSLGQKVNSPLHF,TGTGCCAGCAGCTTAGGACAGAAAGTTAATTCACCCCTCCACTTT
TRBV19,TRBJ1-1,TRBD1,NA,15,CASSTRTGGNTEAFF,TGTGCCAGTAGTACCCGAACAGGGGGAAACACTGAAGCTTTCTTT
TRBV4-1,TRBJ1-4,TRBD1,once,18,CASSQDWGQGATNEKLFF,TGCGCCAGCAGCCAAGATTGGGGACAGGGCGCAACTAATGAAAAACTGTTTTTT
TRBV2,TRBJ2-5,TRBD2,NA,15,CASPGLAGHKETQYF,TGTGCCAGCCCGGGACTAGCGGGGCACAAAGAGACCCAGTACTTC
TRBV7-3,TRBJ1-2,NA,few,14,CASSLAGLVYGYTF,TGTGCCAGCAGCTTAGCGGGACTGGTCTATGGCTACACCTTC
TRBV5-6,TRBJ2-6,NA,NA,16,CASSLPRGTGANVLTF,TGTGCCAGCAGCTTGCCGCGGGGTACCGGGGCCAACGTCCTGACTTTC
TRBV7-2,TRBJ2-6,TRBD2,NA,16,CASSPQGLAGANVLTF,TGTGCCAGCAGCCCACAGGGACTAGCTGGGGCCAACGTCCTGACTTTC
TRBV4-2,TRBJ2-5,TRBD2,NA,16,CASSQDSGVAGRTQYF,TGTGCCAGCAGCCAAGATTCGGGGGTAGCGGGAAGGACCCAGTACTTC
TRBV5-7,TRBJ2-7,NA,few,15,CASSLYDSLVYEQYF,TGTGCCAGCAGCCTCTACGACAGTCTGGTATACGAGCAGTACTTC
TRBV5-8,TRBJ2-1,TRBD1,once,15,CASAVGTGIVNEQFF,TGTGCCAGCGCCGTAGGGACAGGGATAGTCAATGAGCAGTTCTTC
TRBV27,TRBJ1-2,TRBD1,NA,14,CASSLTGGLGGYTF,TGTGCCAGCAGCCTCACAGGGGGCCTTGGTGGCTACACCTTC
TRBV18,TRBJ2-1,TRBD2,once,17,CASSPRQTSGVIHEQFF,TGTGCCAGCTCACCAAGGCAGACTAGCGGGGTTATCCATGAGCAGTTCTTC
TRBV29-1,TRBJ2-1,TRBD2,NA,16,CSVSLWTSGGYNEQFF,TGCAGCGTGAGCCTATGGACTAGCGGGGGTTACAATGAGCAGTTCTTC
TRBV27,TRBJ2-5,NA,NA,15,CASSLFASAGETQYF,TGTGCCAGCAGTTTATTCGCGTCAGCAGGAGAGACCCAGTACTTC
TRBV5-4,TRBJ2-7,TRBD2,NA,15,CASKPQTSPNYEQYF,TGTGCCAGCAAACCTCAGACTAGCCCTAACTACGAGCAGTACTTC
TRBV6-5,TRBJ2-2,NA,NA,13,CASRLLNIGELFF,TGTGCCAGCAGACTACTGAACATCGGGGAGCTGTTTTTT
TRBV7-2,TRBJ2-7,NA,NA,15,CASSPDKFRGTEQYF,TGTGCCAGCAGCCCAGACAAGTTCAGGGGAACCGAGCAGTACTTC
TRBV5-1,TRBJ2-7,NA,NA,15,CASSSSRANTYEQYF,TGCGCCAGCAGCTCCTCGCGAGCCAATACCTACGAGCAGTACTTC
TRBV7-9,TRBJ2-5,TRBD2,NA,17,CASSQGTSGSSLETQYF,TGTGCCAGCAGCCAAGGGACTAGCGGGAGCAGCTTGGAGACCCAGTACTTC
TRBV5-4,TRBJ2-5,TRBD2,NA,12,CASSLTSGTQYF,TGTGCCAGCAGCTTGACTAGCGGGACCCAGTACTTC
TRBV2,TRBJ1-2,TRBD1,NA,12,CASRDDRAGYTF,TGTGCCAGCAGAGACGACAGGGCTGGCTACACCTTC
TRBV28,TRBJ1-3,NA,few,15,CASSLLPVSGNTIYF,TGTGCCAGCAGTTTATTGCCAGTCTCAGGGAACACCATATATTTT
TRBV7-9,TRBJ2-1,TRBD1,NA,16,CASSDGGAGGEHEQFF,TGTGCCAGCAGCGACGGTGGGGCAGGGGGCGAGCATGAGCAGTTCTTC
TRBV19,TRBJ1-3,NA,NA,16,CASSIQGSRSGNTIYF,TGTGCCAGTAGTATACAGGGATCACGAAGTGGAAACACCATATATTTT